This T cell receptor (beta chain) was sequenced in a study of metastatic and nonmetastatic thyroid tumors. Study overall: A comparison of repertoires was made across blood and tumor or nodule tissue from malignant and benign thyroid patients. Findings of the study overall: Significantly higher TCR beta diversity was reportedly seen in malignant thyroid tumors than benign nodules, in blood and tumor.

TCRdb ran MiXCR on the PCR reads. Of about 93,000 clones listed, 12% are singletons. This clone appeared many times. Its antigen is unidentified. The entire patient cohort was treatment-naive prior to thyroid surgery. CDR1 and CDR2 from the germline V gene are GTSNPN and SVGIG (reference sequence). V lost 5 bases, J lost 2 bases, and 9 bases lay in between. CDR3 length: 12 residues. The rearrangement joins TRBV30 to TRBJ1-2; D is uncertain. The source of this sequence is a female donor with papillary thyroid cancer or a benign thyroid nodule (not recorded which). Some clones in this sample may be carry-over from other donors' samples. Sequencing input: blood. CDR3 residues: CAWAGNNYGYTF. CDR3 DNA sequence: TGTGCCTGGGCCGGGAACAACTATGGCTACACCTTC.